Sequencing of this T cell receptor beta chain was carried out in a study of OX40 agonist ivuxolimab in advanced cancers. Background on the study: Clinicians treated patients with ivuxolimab, an agonistic anti-OX40 (CD134) antibody. Participants averaged around 60 years of age (range about 23 to 80) and were around 80% male. The study gave patients intravenous ivuxolimab at 0.01 to 10 mg/kg every 2 weeks. Study-level points and caveats: Some of the nonresponding patients also showed low levels of normalized T-cell clonal expansion.

Clones were read by immunoSEQ multiplex PCR, and TCRdb kept only the in-frame ones, dropping some. The repertoire holds fewer than 85,000 clones, with roughly 78% as singletons. This clone has ten or more counts. Its antigen remains unknown. The specimen comprised CD4+ or CD8+ T cells sorted from blood, sampled in a trial of the OX40 agonist ivuxolimab. The TCR comes from an adult with an advanced solid tumor such as melanoma, head and neck, liver or kidney cancer.

DNA for the CDR3: TGTGCCAGCAGTGCGGCGGATGATGAAAAACTGTTTTTT. This encodes CASSAADDEKLFF. The chain links TRBV25-1 to TRBJ1-4, with D unresolved. V lost 4 bases and J 6 bases, leaving 9 bases between the germline ends. CDR1 MGHDK and CDR2 SYGVNS come from the germline V gene. This CDR3 has 13 residues.